The T cell receptor (beta chain) described here comes from a study of human T cells and chemical hapten exposure. Overall study context: The study patch tested 0.01% DPC on the upper back and read results at 6 days.

Unique molecular identifiers were affixed to discrete cDNA molecules within the library. TCRdb analysed the RACE reads with MiXCR anew, one entry per CDR3 protein. The top ten clones hold over 14% of a sample with about 40,000 distinct CDR3 sequences, 8% to 9% of them seen once. This clonotype has at least ten counts. Time point meaning: patch test 2, 6 weeks after DPC sensitization. The treatment: therapeutic diphenylcyclopropenone sensitization with weekly scalp DPC. Every patch test was put on after a blood sample was taken. Alopecia patients between 18 and 70 years old and suitable for DPC were used as donors. The germline V gene has CDR1 SGDLS and CDR2 YYNGEE. V gave up 4 bases and J gave up 5 bases, with 12 bases separating them. This CDR3 contains 13 residues.

This chain links TRBV9 with TRBJ1-1; D possibly corresponds to TRBD1 (6 bases). The sample consisted of whole blood, taken in connection with sensitization to the hapten diphenylcyclopropenone (DPC). The TCR comes from a woman aged 40 to 50 with alopecia areata. Some clones in this sample may be carry-over from other donors' samples. The CDR3 bases are TGTGCCAGCAGCCAATGGGGGGCAACTGAAGCTTTCTTT. Translation: CASSQWGATEAFF.